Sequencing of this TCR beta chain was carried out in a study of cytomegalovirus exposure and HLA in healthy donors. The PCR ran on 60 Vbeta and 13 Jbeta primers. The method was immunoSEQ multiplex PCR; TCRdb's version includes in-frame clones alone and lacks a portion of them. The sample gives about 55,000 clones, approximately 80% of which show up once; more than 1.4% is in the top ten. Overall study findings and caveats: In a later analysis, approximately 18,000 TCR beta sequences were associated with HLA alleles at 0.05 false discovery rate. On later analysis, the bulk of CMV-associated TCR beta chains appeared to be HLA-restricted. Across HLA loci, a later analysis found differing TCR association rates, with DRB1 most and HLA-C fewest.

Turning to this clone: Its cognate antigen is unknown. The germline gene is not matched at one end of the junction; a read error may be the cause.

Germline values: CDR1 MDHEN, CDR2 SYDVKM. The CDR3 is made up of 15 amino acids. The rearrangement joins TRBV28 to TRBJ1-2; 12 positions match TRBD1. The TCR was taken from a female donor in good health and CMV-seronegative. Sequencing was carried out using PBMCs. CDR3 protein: CANSLTGTGGWGYTF. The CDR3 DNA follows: TGTGCCAACAGTTTAACCGGGACAGGGGGCTGGGGCTACACCTTC.